The count of the clone carrying this TCR beta chain is one. Its cognate antigen is unknown. The sample belongs to a study of vaccination effects on CD4 cells after COVID-19. Study results and caveats: Cross-reaction with common cold coronaviruses was seen in only 1 of 255 vaccine-induced clones from healthy vaccinees.

Under the ViraFEST assay, PBMC were stimulated with viral peptide pools so that antigen-specific CD4+ T cells expanded. Sequencing was performed afterwards. Upon completion of about 10 days in culture, CD4+ T cells were isolated. Having tested negative for nucleocapsid antibodies, the vaccine recipients showed no prior SARS-CoV-2 infection. Some clones are missing from TCRdb's copy, which holds only in-frame ones; the method was immunoSEQ multiplex PCR. The repertoire includes around 71,000 clones, about 65% of them detected once, and 4% sits in the top ten. The sequences come from CD4+ T cells from PBMCs cultured with HCoV-OC43 spike peptides, collected before COVID-19 vaccination. Subset reported: HCoV-OC43 spike overlapping peptide pool stimulation. This clonotype was obtained from a human donor who received a COVID-19 vaccine.

The CDR3: CASGLALAGSGHEQFF. In DNA form, the CDR3 reads TGTGCTAGTGGTTTGGCACTAGCGGGATCCGGTCACGAGCAGTTCTTC. The chain combines TRBV12-5 with TRBJ2-1; 10 positions agree with TRBD2. Germline lookup yields CDR1 LGHNT and CDR2 FRNRAP. J lost 10 bases, V lost 1 base, and 10 bases had no gene match. The CDR3 runs to 16 residues.